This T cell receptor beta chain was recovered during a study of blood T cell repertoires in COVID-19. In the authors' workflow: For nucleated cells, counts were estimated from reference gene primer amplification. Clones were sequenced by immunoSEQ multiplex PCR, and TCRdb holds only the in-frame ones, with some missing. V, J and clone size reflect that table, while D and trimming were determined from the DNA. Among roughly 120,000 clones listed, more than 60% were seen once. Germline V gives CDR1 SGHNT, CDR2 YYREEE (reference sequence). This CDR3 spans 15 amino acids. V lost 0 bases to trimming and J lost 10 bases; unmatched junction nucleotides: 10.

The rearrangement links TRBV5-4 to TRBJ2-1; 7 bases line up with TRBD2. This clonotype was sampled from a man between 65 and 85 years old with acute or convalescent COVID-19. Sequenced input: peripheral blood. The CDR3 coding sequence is TGTGCCAGCAGCTTGGACAGCGGGGCCCTAAGGGAGCAGTTCTTC. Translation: CASSLDSGALREQFF.